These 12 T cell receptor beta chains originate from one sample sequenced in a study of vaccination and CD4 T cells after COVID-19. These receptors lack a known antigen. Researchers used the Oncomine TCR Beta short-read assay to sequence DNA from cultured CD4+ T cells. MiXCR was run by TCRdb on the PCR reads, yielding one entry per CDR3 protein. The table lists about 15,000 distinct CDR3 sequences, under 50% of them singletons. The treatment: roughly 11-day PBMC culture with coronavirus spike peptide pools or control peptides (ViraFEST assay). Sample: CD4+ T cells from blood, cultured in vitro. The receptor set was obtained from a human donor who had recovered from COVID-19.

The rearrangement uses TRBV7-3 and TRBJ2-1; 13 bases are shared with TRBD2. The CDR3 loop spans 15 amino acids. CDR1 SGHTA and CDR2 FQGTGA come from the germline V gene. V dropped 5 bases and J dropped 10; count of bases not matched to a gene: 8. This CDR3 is CASSTQGTSGVEQFF. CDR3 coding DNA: TGTGCCAGCAGCACCCAAGGGACTAGCGGGGTAGAGCAGTTCTTC. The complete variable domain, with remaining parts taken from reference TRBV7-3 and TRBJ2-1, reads GAGVSQTPSNKVTEKGKYVELRCDPISGHTALYWYRQSLGQGPEFLIYFQGTGAADDSGLPNDRFFAVRPEGSVSTLKIQRTERGDSAVYLCASSTQGTSGVEQFFGPGTRLTVL.

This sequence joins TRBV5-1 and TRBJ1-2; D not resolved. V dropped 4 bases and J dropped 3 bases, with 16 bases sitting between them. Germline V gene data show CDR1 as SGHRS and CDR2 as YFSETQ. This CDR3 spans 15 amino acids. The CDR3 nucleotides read TGCGCCAGCAGCCCACGGGTAGACACCGACTATGGCTACACCTTC. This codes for CASSPRVDTDYGYTF.

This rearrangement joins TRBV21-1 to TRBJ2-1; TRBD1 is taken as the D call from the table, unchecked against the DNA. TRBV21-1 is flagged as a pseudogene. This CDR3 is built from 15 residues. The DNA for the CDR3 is TGTGCCAGCAGCAAAGGGACAGGGGGCGGCAATGAGCAGTTCTTC. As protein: CASSKGTGGGNEQFF.

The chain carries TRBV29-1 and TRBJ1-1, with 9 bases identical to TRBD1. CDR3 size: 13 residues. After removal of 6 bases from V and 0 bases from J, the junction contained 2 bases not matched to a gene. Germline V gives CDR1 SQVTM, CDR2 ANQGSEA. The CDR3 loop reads CSVDRGMNTEAFF. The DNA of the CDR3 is TGCAGCGTGGACAGGGGAATGAACACTGAAGCTTTCTTT.

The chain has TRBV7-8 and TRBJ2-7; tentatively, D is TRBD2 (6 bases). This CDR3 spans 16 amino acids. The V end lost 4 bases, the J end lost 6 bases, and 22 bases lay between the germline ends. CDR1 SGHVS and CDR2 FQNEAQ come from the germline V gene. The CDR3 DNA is TGTGCCAGCAGCTCCGCCGGGGCCCGGGAGTTGCGCGAGCAGTACTTC. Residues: CASSSAGARELREQYF.

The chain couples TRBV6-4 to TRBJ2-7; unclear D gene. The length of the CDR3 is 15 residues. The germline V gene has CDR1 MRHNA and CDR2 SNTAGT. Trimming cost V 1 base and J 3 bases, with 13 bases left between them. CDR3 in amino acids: CASSDFFTVYYEQYF. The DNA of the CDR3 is TGTGCCAGCAGTGACTTTTTTACAGTCTACTACGAGCAGTACTTC.

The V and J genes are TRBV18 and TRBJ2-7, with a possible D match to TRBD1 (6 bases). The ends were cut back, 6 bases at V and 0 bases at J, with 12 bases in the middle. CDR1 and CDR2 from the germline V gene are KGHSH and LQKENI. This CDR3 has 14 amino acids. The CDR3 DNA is TGTGCCAGCTCTCTCGACAGGAGCTCCTACGAGCAGTACTTC. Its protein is CASSLDRSSYEQYF.

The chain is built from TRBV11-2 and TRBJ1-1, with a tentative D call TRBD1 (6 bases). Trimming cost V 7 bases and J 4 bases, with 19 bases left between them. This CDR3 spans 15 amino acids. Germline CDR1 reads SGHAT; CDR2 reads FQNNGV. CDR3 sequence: CASKRTGGGSTEAFF. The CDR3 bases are TGTGCCAGCAAAAGGACCGGCGGGGGCAGCACTGAAGCTTTCTTT.

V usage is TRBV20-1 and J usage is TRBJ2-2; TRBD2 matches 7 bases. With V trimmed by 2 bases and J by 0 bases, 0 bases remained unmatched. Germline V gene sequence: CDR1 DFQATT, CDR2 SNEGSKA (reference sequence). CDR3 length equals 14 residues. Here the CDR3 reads CSARLAANTGELFF. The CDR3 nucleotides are TGCAGTGCTAGACTAGCGGCGAACACCGGGGAGCTGTTTTTT.

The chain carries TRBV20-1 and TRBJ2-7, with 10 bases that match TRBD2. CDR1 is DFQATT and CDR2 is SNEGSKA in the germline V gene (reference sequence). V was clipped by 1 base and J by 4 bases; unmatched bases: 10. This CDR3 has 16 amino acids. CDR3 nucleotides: TGCAGTGCTAGAGCACCTAGCGGGAGCTCGGGTTACGAGCAGTACTTC. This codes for CSARAPSGSSGYEQYF.

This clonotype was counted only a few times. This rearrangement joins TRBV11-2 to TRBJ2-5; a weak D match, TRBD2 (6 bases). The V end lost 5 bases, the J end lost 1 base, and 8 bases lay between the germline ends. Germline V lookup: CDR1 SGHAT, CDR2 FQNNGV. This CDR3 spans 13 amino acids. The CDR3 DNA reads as TGTGCCAGCAGCCGGGGGACCCAAGAGACCCAGTACTTC. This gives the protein CASSRGTQETQYF.

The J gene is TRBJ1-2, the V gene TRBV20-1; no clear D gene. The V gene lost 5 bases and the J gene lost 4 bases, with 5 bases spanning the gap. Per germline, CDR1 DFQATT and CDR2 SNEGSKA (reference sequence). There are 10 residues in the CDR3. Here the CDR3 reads CSAGIYGYTF. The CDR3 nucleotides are TGCAGTGCTGGTATCTATGGCTACACCTTC.